This entry lists 27 T cell receptor beta chains sequenced from one sample in a study of low-dose radiotherapy and immunotherapy resistance in tumors. Sample time point: after trial treatment. Treatment given: LDRT plus nivolumab, ipilimumab, low-dose cyclophosphamide and aspirin (RACIN trial). TRAV and TRBV primers primed cDNA for both TCRalpha and TCRbeta. The PCR that amplified TCRs ran for approximately 18 cycles, relying on a constant-region primer and a V-primer adapter. In TCRdb, the reads were re-called with MiXCR into one record per CDR3 protein. The sample yields some 94,000 distinct CDR3 sequences, roughly 20% seen once. This sample comprised PBMCs, obtained after low-dose radiotherapy plus immunotherapy. These receptors came from a female donor with ovarian cancer.

This clonotype has a count of ten or more. V and J are TRBV11-2 and TRBJ2-5; unclear D gene. This CDR3 is 13 amino acids long. With 3 bases removed from V and 0 bases from J, the gap between germline ends came to 5 bases. Looked up from germline, CDR1 is SGHAT and CDR2 is FQNNGV. CDR3 nucleotides: TGTGCCAGCAGCTTCTGGCACCAAGAGACCCAGTACTTC. This encodes CASSFWHQETQYF.

The chain joins TRBV10-3 to TRBJ2-3; 8 bases agree with TRBD2. The CDR3 has 15 amino acids. The V gene end was trimmed by 5 bases and the J gene end by 3 bases; junction bases not matched to a gene: 7. Germline V gene lookup returns CDR1 ENHRY and CDR2 SYGVKD. The CDR3 DNA reads TGTGCCATCAGTACTCCGGGACTAGGGACAGATACGCAGTATTTT. It specifies CAISTPGLGTDTQYF.

The chain joins TRBV9 to TRBJ1-3; D not resolved. The ends were cut back, 6 bases at V and 7 bases at J, with 14 bases in the middle. The CDR3 is 13 residues long. The germline V gene encodes CDR1 SGDLS and CDR2 YYNGEE. This chain's CDR3 is CASNPRGGNTIYF. CDR3 nucleotides: TGTGCCAGCAACCCTCGGGGTGGGAACACCATATATTTT.

The genes are TRBV9 and TRBJ1-2; tentatively, D is TRBD1 (6 bases). In germline, CDR1 is SGDLS, CDR2 YYNGEE. The CDR3 spans 14 residues. The V and J ends lost 3 bases and 4 bases respectively, with 13 bases between them. The CDR3 spells CASSATQGLYGYTF. In DNA, the CDR3 is TGTGCCAGCAGCGCAACACAGGGTCTCTATGGCTACACCTTC.

This clonotype was observed at least ten times. The chain joins TRBV6-2 or TRBV6-3 to TRBJ1-5, with 9 bases fitting TRBD1. Germline values: CDR1 MNHEY, CDR2 SVGEGT. The CDR3 has 15 residues. J was trimmed by 7 bases and V by 2 bases; bases with no gene match: 6. CDR3 DNA: TGTGCCAGCAGTTACCCCGGGACAGGGATACAGCCCCAGCATTTT. As protein: CASSYPGTGIQPQHF.

This clonotype showed up many times. This chain connects TRBV5-1 to TRBJ2-7; TRBD2 agrees at 11 bases. V shed 0 bases and J 4 bases; nucleotides not matched to a gene: 3. Germline assignment: CDR1 SGHRS and CDR2 YFSETQ. This CDR3 is built from 15 residues. The CDR3 DNA sequence: TGCGCCAGCAGCTTGGTAGCGGGAGGGGGTTACGAGCAGTACTTC. Protein product: CASSLVAGGGYEQYF.

At least ten counts were recorded for this clonotype. The chain combines TRBV5-1 with TRBJ1-1, with no clear D. Trimming cost V 0 bases and J 11 bases, with 8 bases left between them. Germline lookup yields CDR1 SGHRS and CDR2 YFSETQ. The CDR3 is made up of 11 amino acids. This chain's CDR3 is CASSLGYMAFF. The CDR3 DNA sequence: TGCGCCAGCAGCTTGGGGTATATGGCTTTCTTT.

This clonotype came up many times. The chain combines TRBV2 with TRBJ1-6; TRBD1 matches 10 bases. The CDR3 is 16 residues long. Trimming took 4 bases from V and 9 from J; bases not matched to a gene: 9. CDR1 SNHLY and CDR2 FYNNEI come from the germline V gene. CDR3 sequence: CASSGGQGNIISPLHF. The DNA of the CDR3 is TGTGCCAGCAGTGGGGGACAGGGGAACATTATTTCACCCCTCCACTTT.

About this clonotype: A far larger clone is a single base away, which makes a read error likely. This chain joins TRBV6-8 and TRBJ2-7; D is tentatively TRBD1 or TRBD2 (5 bases each). CDR3 length equals 14 residues. Germline assignment: CDR1 MNHGY and CDR2 SAAAGT. The CDR3 is CASSHSGQENEQYF. CDR3 in DNA: TGTGCCAGCAGTCACTCGGGGCAGGAGAACGAGCAGTACTTC.

The genes are TRBV12-3 or TRBV12-4 and TRBJ1-2; D gene ambiguous. V lost 5 bases to trimming and J lost 0 bases, with 7 bases between them. This CDR3 is built from 13 residues. This chain's CDR3 is CASSPPPNYGYTF. As DNA, the CDR3 is TGTGCCAGCAGTCCCCCACCTAACTATGGCTACACCTTC.

This clonotype was observed at least ten times. The CDR3 nucleotides are TGCAGTGCTAGAGATAACCTACAGGGGAACCTTAGGAACACTGAAGCTTTCTTT. It is translated as CSARDNLQGNLRNTEAFF. This chain links TRBV20-1 with TRBJ1-1; 7 bases map to TRBD1. CDR3 length: 18 amino acids. The germline gives CDR1 DFQATT, CDR2 SNEGSKA (reference sequence). Trimming took 0 bases from V and 1 from J; bases not matched to a gene: 14.

Details on this clonotype: This likely came from a read error, as a far larger clone is one base away. The rearrangement joins TRBV7-9 to TRBJ1-1; D is perhaps TRBD1 (6 bases). The CDR3 covers 14 residues. Germline V gene data show CDR1 as SEHNR and CDR2 as FQNEAQ (reference sequence). Trimming pared 6 bases from V and 5 bases from J, leaving 16 bases between. The CDR3: CASSGAGRGTEAFF. CDR3 sequence (DNA): TGTGCCAGCAGTGGAGCTGGCAGGGGTACTGAAGCTTTCTTT.

This clonotype was observed many times. The rearrangement joins TRBV11-2 to TRBJ1-1; 10 bases agree with TRBD1. V shed 0 bases, J shed 10 bases, and the junction held 2 bases outside the gene matches. The germline V gene encodes CDR1 SGHAT and CDR2 FQNNGV. This CDR3 region has 13 residues. CDR3 region: CASSLEGQGRAFF. The CDR3 DNA sequence: TGTGCCAGCAGCTTAGAGGGACAGGGGAGAGCTTTCTTT.

This clonotype was detected many times. The chain combines TRBV7-2 with TRBJ2-5; TRBD1 agrees at 7 bases. The CDR3 covers 16 residues. Unmatched junction bases numbered 7, after V lost 2 bases and J lost 1 base. Germline CDR1 reads SGHTA; CDR2 reads FQGNSA. The DNA of the CDR3 is TGTGCCAGCAGCTTATTCGGGACAGCCCTCCAAGAGACCCAGTACTTC. Translated: CASSLFGTALQETQYF.

This chain uses TRBV6-2 or TRBV6-3 with TRBJ1-1; D is unresolved. The CDR3 covers 16 residues. Germline CDR1 is MNHEY and CDR2 is SVGEGT. V was clipped by 2 bases and J by 6 bases, with 19 bases between them. The CDR3 sequence: CASSYDLTPIASEAFF. CDR3 sequence (DNA): TGTGCCAGCAGTTACGACCTGACACCTATCGCGTCTGAAGCTTTCTTT.

This clonotype has a count of ten or more. The chain has TRBV19 and TRBJ1-2, with unresolved D. In germline, CDR1 is LNHDA, CDR2 SQIVND (reference sequence). This CDR3 comprises 11 residues. With 3 bases removed from V and 6 bases from J, the gap between germline ends came to 5 bases. Written as DNA, the CDR3 is TGTGCCAGTAGTATTCAGGATGGCTACACCTTC. This gives the protein CASSIQDGYTF. The full variable domain, its missing parts supplied by reference TRBV19 and TRBJ1-2, is DGGITQSPKYLFRKEGQNVTLSCEQNLNHDAMYWYRQDPGQGLRLIYYSQIVNDFQKGDIAEGYSVSREKKESFPLTVTSAQKNPTAFYLCASSIQDGYTFGSGTRLTVV.

The chain couples TRBV7-3 to TRBJ2-1; D gene ambiguous. The ends were cut back, 3 bases at V and 0 bases at J, with 3 bases in the middle. CDR1 SGHTA and CDR2 FQGTGA come from the germline V gene. The CDR3 extends over 13 amino acids. The DNA for the CDR3 is TGTGCCAGCAGCTTTAGCTCCTACAATGAGCAGTTCTTC. Its protein is CASSFSSYNEQFF.

This clonotype came up many times. DNA for the CDR3: TGCAGCGGCGGACTAGCGGGGGGGCCCTTCGCCCGAGAGCAGTTCTTC. It specifies CSGGLAGGPFAREQFF. This chain uses TRBV29-1 with TRBJ2-1, with 15 bases fitting TRBD2. The CDR3 totals 16 residues. Unmatched junction bases numbered 14, after V lost 7 bases and J lost 10 bases. CDR1 and CDR2 from the germline V gene are SQVTM and ANQGSEA.

This clonotype was counted at least ten times. This sequence joins TRBV6-2 or TRBV6-3 and TRBJ1-4; the D is unclear. In germline, CDR1 is MNHEY, CDR2 SVGEGT. V was shortened by 6 bases and J by 8 bases, with 28 bases between the two germline ends. This CDR3 has 18 amino acids. CDR3 sequence: CASRAMNYLSPESEKLFF. The CDR3 nucleotides are TGTGCCAGCAGAGCAATGAATTACTTATCCCCAGAAAGCGAAAAACTGTTTTTT.

This clonotype came up many times. The chain couples TRBV20-1 to TRBJ2-5; no firm D call. Germline V gene data show CDR1 as DFQATT and CDR2 as SNEGSKA (reference sequence). This CDR3 spans 12 amino acids. V lost 5 bases and J lost 2, with 9 bases in between. For the CDR3, the DNA is TGCAGTGCTGCTTACAGACAAGAGACCCAGTACTTC. Its protein is CSAAYRQETQYF.

Comments on this clonotype: Being one base from a much bigger clone, this may be a read error. The V call is TRBV25-1, the J call TRBJ1-2, with D possibly TRBD1 on 5 matching bases. CDR3 length: 14 amino acids. V was pared by 2 bases and J by 8 bases, with 15 bases between. From germline, CDR1 is MGHDK and CDR2 SYGVNS. The CDR3 here is CASSEGGGVRGYTF. CDR3 bases: TGTGCCAGCAGTGAAGGCGGGGGGGTCAGGGGCTACACCTTC.

This clonotype has ten or more counts. The chain couples TRBV6-2 or TRBV6-3 to TRBJ1-6, with a tentative D call TRBD1 (6 bases). Trimming stripped 5 bases from V and 12 bases from J, with 20 bases between. CDR3 length: 15 residues. CDR1 and CDR2 (germline): MNHEY, SVGEGT. In DNA form, the CDR3 reads TGTGCCAGCAGTAAGGACAGCTATTCGTTTGGACCCCTCCACTTT. Its translation: CASSKDSYSFGPLHF.

Ten or more counts support this clonotype. The chain recombines TRBV27 with TRBJ1-1, with a possible D match to TRBD1 (6 bases). Deletions cut 3 bases from V and 1 base from J, with 12 bases between. The CDR3 loop spans 15 amino acids. Looked up from germline, CDR1 is MNHEY and CDR2 is SMNVEV (reference sequence). The CDR3 DNA reads TGTGCCAGCAGTTTCGGCGGACAGCCGAACACTGAAGCTTTCTTT. It codes for CASSFGGQPNTEAFF.

This clonotype was observed many times. The chain links TRBV5-1 to TRBJ2-1; TRBD1 agrees at 7 bases. Germline V lookup: CDR1 SGHRS, CDR2 YFSETQ. After removal of 0 bases from V and 2 bases from J, the junction contained 5 bases not matched to a gene. The CDR3 consists of 16 residues. The DNA of the CDR3 is TGCGCCAGCAGCTTGGCCCCCGGGACAGCCTACAATGAGCAGTTCTTC. Translation: CASSLAPGTAYNEQFF.

This clonotype appeared many times. V usage is TRBV5-6 and J usage is TRBJ2-5, with D tentatively TRBD1 (5 bases). The length of the CDR3 is 14 residues. Deletions cut 0 bases from V and 0 bases from J, with 6 bases between. Per germline, CDR1 SGHDT and CDR2 YYEEEE. This chain's CDR3 is CASSLGQYQETQYF. The CDR3 region has the DNA TGTGCCAGCAGCTTGGGACAGTACCAAGAGACCCAGTACTTC.

The chain recombines TRBV20-1 with TRBJ2-7, with TRBD1 identical over 9 bases. CDR3 length equals 12 residues. CDR1 and CDR2 (germline): DFQATT, SNEGSKA (reference sequence). The trim removed 3 bases at V and 4 bases at J, leaving 1 base unmatched. CDR3 loop: CSARGQGYEQYF. Written as DNA, the CDR3 is TGCAGTGCTAGGGGACAGGGTTACGAGCAGTACTTC.

This clonotype came up many times. CDR3 region: CASSRGDRDLPYEQYF. The CDR3 nucleotides read TGCGCCAGCAGCCGGGGTGACAGGGATCTACCCTACGAGCAGTACTTC. The chain has TRBV5-1 and TRBJ2-7, with 7 bases lining up with TRBD1. Germline trimming cut 4 bases from V and 2 bases from J; bases unmatched to any gene: 12. The CDR3 runs 16 residues. Germline V CDR1 and CDR2: SGHRS, YFSETQ.